The source of this TCR beta chain is a study of cytomegalovirus exposure and HLA in healthy donors. The PCR contained 60 Vbeta and 13 Jbeta primers. TCRdb's copy holds only in-frame clones and misses some; the assay was immunoSEQ multiplex PCR. Here the sample spans 100,000 to 150,000 clones, roughly three fifths being singletons. This sequence originates from a woman aged 40 to 49 in good health and CMV-seropositive. Input material: PBMCs.

Written as DNA, the CDR3 is TGTGCCAGCAGCTCCCTAGCGGGAGTGGGTGTCTATGAGCAGTTCTTC. Translation gives CASSSLAGVGVYEQFF. The V call is TRBV7-9, the J call TRBJ2-1; 10 bases agree with TRBD2. With V trimmed by 4 bases and J by 8 bases, 11 bases remained unmatched. The germline V gene has CDR1 SEHNR and CDR2 FQNEAQ (reference sequence). The CDR3 loop spans 16 amino acids.